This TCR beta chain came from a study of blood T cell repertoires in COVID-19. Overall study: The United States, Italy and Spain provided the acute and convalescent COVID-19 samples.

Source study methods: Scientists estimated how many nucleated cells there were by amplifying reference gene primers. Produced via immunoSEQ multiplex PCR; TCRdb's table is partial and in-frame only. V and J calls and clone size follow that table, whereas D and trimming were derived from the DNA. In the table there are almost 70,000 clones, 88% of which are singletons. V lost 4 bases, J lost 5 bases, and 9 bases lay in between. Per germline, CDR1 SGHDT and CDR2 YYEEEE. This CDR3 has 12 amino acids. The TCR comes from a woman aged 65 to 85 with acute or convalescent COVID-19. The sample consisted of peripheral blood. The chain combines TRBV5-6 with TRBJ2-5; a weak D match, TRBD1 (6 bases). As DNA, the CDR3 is TGTGCCAGCAGCCAGGGGTGGGAGACCCAGTACTTC. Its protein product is CASSQGWETQYF.